This TCR beta chain was found in a study of T-cell reconstitution after alpha-beta-depleted transplantation in children. A TCRbeta library incorporating unique molecular identifiers was prepared. TCRdb independently ran MiXCR on the PCR reads; one entry per CDR3 protein. Of approximately 200,000 distinct CDR3 sequences detected, 13% to 15% appear once; the ten largest clones hold roughly an eighth. This clonotype was counted ten times or more. Germline values: CDR1 SGHRS, CDR2 YFSETQ. V lost 0 bases, J lost 7 bases, and 17 bases lay in between. This CDR3 spans 16 amino acids. This chain links TRBV5-1 with TRBJ2-1, with TRBD2 as a possible D gene (6 bases). The TCR sequence derives from a human donor who donated a stem cell graft to a child with acute lymphoblastic leukemia. The sample here was PBMCs from the stem cell graft donor, taken from the stem cell graft. The CDR3 sequence: CASSLGYSGGWNEQFF. Here the CDR3 DNA reads TGCGCCAGCAGCTTGGGATACAGCGGAGGGTGGAATGAGCAGTTCTTC.